The 11 T cell receptor beta chains presented below share a single source sample, sequenced in a study of T-cell memory formation after mild COVID-19. TCRdb used MiXCR to reprocess the 5' RACE reads, holding one entry per CDR3 protein. This sample has about 270,000 distinct CDR3 sequences; 16% occur once, and the top ten carry around 23%. Sequencing was carried out using PBMCs or a T cell subset sorted from them (not recorded which). Source of these receptors: a man aged 18 to 29 who had mild COVID-19 (a few samples of this study predate the infection). Cell type and time point are not known.

The chain uses TRBV7-2 and TRBJ2-5; either TRBD1 or TRBD2 may supply D (5 bases each). This CDR3 region has 15 residues. Germline V gives CDR1 SGHTA, CDR2 FQGNSA. V was trimmed by 7 bases and J by 4 bases, leaving 19 bases between them. The CDR3 DNA is TGTGCCAGCACCTCCCTTTGGGGGTCACGAGAGACCCAGTACTTC. Its translation is CASTSLWGSRETQYF.

This sequence joins TRBV20-1 and TRBJ2-1, with 7 bases fitting TRBD2. From germline, CDR1 is DFQATT and CDR2 SNEGSKA (reference sequence). This CDR3 spans 16 amino acids. Losses at the gene ends were 8 bases for V and 6 bases for J; bases not matched to a gene: 19. CDR3 nucleotide sequence: TGCAGTTCAGCAAAACCTCTTCGGGGGGTCCCCAATGAGCAGTTCTTC. Amino acids: CSSAKPLRGVPNEQFF.

This CDR3 is CASSPSDGSYNSPLHF. In DNA form, the CDR3 reads TGTGCCAGCTCACCAAGCGACGGCTCCTATAATTCACCCCTCCACTTT. The chain recombines TRBV18 with TRBJ1-6; D gene unclear. V shed 2 bases and J shed 0 bases, with 8 bases lying between them. The CDR3 is 16 residues long. Germline CDR1 KGHSH, CDR2 LQKENI.

This clonotype has a count of ten or more. The CDR3 DNA follows: TGCGCCAGCAGCTTGGGTAGCACAGATACGCAGTATTTT. This encodes CASSLGSTDTQYF. This chain uses TRBV5-1 with TRBJ2-3; D is unresolved. Per germline, CDR1 SGHRS and CDR2 YFSETQ. The CDR3 totals 13 residues. Deletions cut 0 bases from V and 0 bases from J, with 2 bases between.

This clonotype was counted a few times. This chain links TRBV7-9 with TRBJ2-1; no clear D gene. The germline gives CDR1 SEHNR, CDR2 FQNEAQ (reference sequence). Trimming shortened V by 4 bases and J by 2 bases, and 9 bases separated the two germline ends. CDR3 length equals 14 residues. The chain's CDR3 is CASSSQNTYNEQFF. The CDR3 DNA follows: TGTGCCAGCAGCTCTCAGAATACCTACAATGAGCAGTTCTTC.

V is TRBV4-3 and J is TRBJ2-1, with 9 bases fitting TRBD2. The junction had 16 bases not matched to a gene; V was cut back by 0 bases and J by 7 bases. The CDR3 extends over 19 amino acids. Germline V lookup: CDR1 LGHNA, CDR2 YSLEER. The DNA for the CDR3 is TGCGCCAGCAGCCAAGAGCACCCGTTTGGCGGGGGGGCGGGGAATGAGCAGTTCTTC. Amino acid sequence: CASSQEHPFGGGAGNEQFF.

This clonotype has a count of ten or more. In DNA, the CDR3 is TGCGCCAGCAGCCAAGATATGGATATGGATGAGCAGTTCTTC. Its protein is CASSQDMDMDEQFF. The V gene is TRBV4-3, the J gene TRBJ2-1; no reliable D call. Germline lookup yields CDR1 LGHNA and CDR2 YSLEER. Trimming shortened V by 0 bases and J by 8 bases, and 11 bases separated the two germline ends. The CDR3 loop spans 14 amino acids.

This clonotype was detected only a few times. The chain couples TRBV4-3 to TRBJ2-3; tentatively, D is TRBD1 (6 bases). The CDR3 has 12 residues. Deletions cut 0 bases from V and 9 bases from J, with 7 bases between. The germline CDR1 and CDR2 sequences are LGHNA and YSLEER. The chain's CDR3 is CASSQEGGTQYF. CDR3 DNA sequence: TGCGCCAGCAGCCAAGAAGGGGGAACGCAGTATTTT.

At least ten counts were recorded for this clonotype. CDR3 nucleotides: TGTGCCAGCAGTTACTCGAGAGGTCCCAGGATCTCGGGGACCCAGTACTTC. Translating gives CASSYSRGPRISGTQYF. The chain uses TRBV6-5 and TRBJ2-5; D uncertain. The V gene's germline CDR1 is MNHEY and CDR2 SVGAGI. The CDR3 spans 17 residues. Trimming pared 0 bases from V and 7 bases from J, leaving 21 bases between.

The chain employs TRBV5-4 and TRBJ1-1; TRBD1 is a possible D gene (5 bases). Germline V gene sequence: CDR1 SGHNT, CDR2 YYREEE (reference sequence). This CDR3 contains 12 residues. Between the trimmed V and J ends, which lost 4 bases and 2 bases, there was a span of 6 bases. The CDR3 is CASSRDNTEAFF. The CDR3 nucleotides are TGTGCCAGCAGCAGGGACAACACTGAAGCTTTCTTT.

CDR3 in DNA: TGTGCCAGCAGTTTAGGACAGGCTGGGCCAATTGAGCAGTTCTTC. Protein sequence: CASSLGQAGPIEQFF. This rearrangement joins TRBV12-3 or TRBV12-4 to TRBJ2-1; tentative D call: TRBD1 (6 bases). The V end lost 1 base, the J end lost 9 bases, and 16 bases lay between the germline ends. The length of the CDR3 is 15 residues.